Listed here are 23 T cell receptor beta chains from one sample, sequenced in a study of blood T cell repertoires in COVID-19. Profiled with immunoSEQ multiplex PCR; TCRdb holds only in-frame clones, not every one. Altogether about 300,000 clones are present, more than 85% being singletons, with the ten largest covering 1.3%. Sequencing input: peripheral blood. The source is a man between 70 and 80 years old with acute or convalescent COVID-19.

This chain connects TRBV9 to TRBJ2-1, with TRBD2 matching over 7 bases. With 0 bases clipped from V and 9 bases from J, the junction kept 6 bases outside the gene matches. Germline V CDR1 and CDR2: SGDLS, YYNGEE. This CDR3 comprises 14 residues. CDR3 in amino acids: CASSVDRRGGEQFF. The CDR3 nucleotides read TGTGCCAGCAGCGTAGACAGGCGCGGGGGTGAGCAGTTCTTC.

With regard to this clone: A junction boundary mismatches the germline segment, possibly from a read error. V is TRBV6-2 or TRBV6-3 and J is TRBJ2-2; TRBD1 agrees at 8 bases. The CDR3 spans 15 residues. Germline values: CDR1 MNHEY, CDR2 SVGEGT. The CDR3 here is CASTYKTGGSGELFF. The CDR3 region has the DNA TGTGCCAGCACTTACAAAACAGGGGGATCCGGGGAGCTGTTTTTT.

This chain joins TRBV3-1 (or the pseudogene TRBV3-2) and TRBJ2-1; TRBD1 aligns across 12 bases. The length of the CDR3 is 16 residues. The germline CDR1 and CDR2 sequences are LGHDT and YNNKEL (reference sequence). Unmatched junction bases numbered 9, after V lost 3 bases and J lost 9 bases. CDR3 residues: CASSHRGQGARGEQFF. The CDR3 bases are TGTGCCAGCAGCCACCGGGGACAGGGGGCTAGGGGTGAGCAGTTCTTC.

The J gene is TRBJ2-2, the V gene TRBV10-1, with D possibly matching TRBD1 (7 bases). The CDR3 has 15 residues. The ends were cut back, 2 bases at V and 5 bases at J, with 12 bases in the middle. The germline gives CDR1 WNHNN, CDR2 SYGVQD (reference sequence). This CDR3 reads CASSEIRGVTGELFF. The CDR3, as DNA: TGCGCCAGCAGTGAGATCAGGGGGGTAACCGGGGAGCTGTTTTTT.

The chain is built from TRBV7-2 and TRBJ1-6; 7 nucleotides agree with TRBD1. The germline CDR1 and CDR2 sequences are SGHTA and FQGNSA. The CDR3 extends over 16 amino acids. The J segment lost 10 bases and the V segment lost 0 bases, leaving 9 bases of the junction unmatched. CDR3 coding DNA: TGTGCCAGCAGCTTAGCAGGGGGCCGGGTCCGGTCACCCCTCCACTTT. It translates to CASSLAGGRVRSPLHF.

The CDR3: CASSPTGSGANVLTF. In DNA form, the CDR3 reads TGTGCCAGCTCACCCACAGGTTCTGGGGCCAACGTCCTGACTTTC. V gene TRBV18 combines with J gene TRBJ2-6, with D perhaps matching TRBD1 (5 bases). This CDR3 has 15 residues. Germline CDR1 is KGHSH and CDR2 is LQKENI. The ends were cut back, 3 bases at V and 1 base at J, with 7 bases in the middle.

V and J are TRBV19 and TRBJ2-5; D perhaps matches TRBD2 (5 bases). This CDR3 is 13 amino acids long. Germline-derived CDR1 and CDR2 are LNHDA and SQIVND (reference sequence). Trimming took off 7 bases at V and 3 bases at J, with 12 bases between the two ends. The CDR3 DNA is TGTGCCAGTACAGGCGAGCGGAAAGAGACCCAGTACTTC. This sequence encodes CASTGERKETQYF.

This clone came up once. The genes are TRBV5-1 and TRBJ1-1; TRBD1 matches 8 bases. There are 13 residues in the CDR3. From germline, CDR1 is SGHRS and CDR2 YFSETQ. Trimming cost V 1 base and J 11 bases; bases outside gene matches: 7. CDR3 in DNA: TGCGCCAGCAGCTTGATCGGACAGGGCGAGGCTTTCTTT. This sequence encodes CASSLIGQGEAFF.

The rearrangement links TRBV4-1 to TRBJ2-1; perhaps TRBD1 as D (6 bases). The length of the CDR3 is 15 residues. Trimming removed 1 base at V and 6 bases at J, with 13 bases between. Germline CDR1 MGHRA, CDR2 YSYEKL. CDR3 DNA sequence: TGCGCCAGCAGCCAAGCTCCGAGGGGGTTCAATGAGCAGTTCTTC. Its protein is CASSQAPRGFNEQFF.

The chain has TRBV27 and TRBJ1-5; a weak D match, TRBD1 (5 bases). Trimming cost V 3 bases and J 5 bases, with 8 bases left between them. The CDR3 sequence is 13 residues long. Germline lookup yields CDR1 MNHEY and CDR2 SMNVEV (reference sequence). CDR3 bases: TGTGCCAGCAGTTTTGTCAGGGATCAGCCCCAGCATTTT. This codes for CASSFVRDQPQHF.

The chain is built from TRBV28 and TRBJ2-2, with 8 bases aligning to TRBD1. The CDR3 runs to 17 residues. CDR1 and CDR2 (germline): MDHEN, SYDVKM. Trimming took 7 bases from V and 8 from J; bases not matched to a gene: 18. DNA for the CDR3: TGTGCCAGCAAGAGAGGGGCAGGGGGCCCCGGGGTGGGGGAGCTGTTTTTT. Protein sequence: CASKRGAGGPGVGELFF.

This clone turned up a few times. Here the CDR3 reads CASSLEAAGSYNEQFF. In DNA form, the CDR3 reads TGTGCCAGCAGCTTAGAAGCAGCGGGCTCCTACAATGAGCAGTTCTTC. The V call is TRBV7-2, the J call TRBJ2-1; D might be TRBD2 (6 bases). Germline V CDR1 and CDR2: SGHTA, FQGNSA. Trimming took 1 base from V and 0 from J, leaving 10 bases between them. The CDR3 spans 16 residues.

V is TRBV18 and J is TRBJ1-1; 12 bases line up with TRBD1. CDR1 is KGHSH, CDR2 LQKENI, per germline. This CDR3 is built from 19 residues. Trimming removed 3 bases from V and 2 bases from J; junction bases left unmatched: 13. The CDR3 region is CASSPTGTGGAVGNTEAFF. The CDR3 DNA reads TGTGCCAGCTCACCGACCGGGACAGGGGGCGCGGTAGGTAACACTGAAGCTTTCTTT.

The chain carries TRBV12-3 or TRBV12-4 and TRBJ1-2; D uncertain. The CDR3 length is 12 residues. Trimming pared 2 bases from V and 2 bases from J, leaving 3 bases between. The CDR3 loop is CASSLSNYGYTF. DNA of the CDR3: TGTGCCAGCAGTTTAAGCAACTATGGCTACACCTTC.

The genes are TRBV5-8 and TRBJ2-1, with D possibly TRBD2 on 6 matching bases. The length of the CDR3 is 16 residues. The germline gives CDR1 SGHTS, CDR2 YDEGEE. Trimming shortened V by 1 base and J by 7 bases, and 18 bases separated the two germline ends. The CDR3, as DNA: TGTGCCAGCAGCTTGTGGGGCCGAGAAGGAGGGAATGAGCAGTTCTTC. Its translation is CASSLWGREGGNEQFF. The whole variable domain, filled in from reference TRBV5-8 and TRBJ2-1, reads EAGVTQSPTHLIKTRGQQATLRCSPISGHTSVYWYQQALGLGLQFLLWYDEGEERNRGNFPPRFSGRQFPNYSSELNVNALELEDSALYLCASSLWGREGGNEQFFGPGTRLTVL.

This chain connects TRBV5-5 to TRBJ2-5; 7 bases are shared with TRBD1. Germline trimming cut 6 bases from V and 5 bases from J; bases unmatched to any gene: 4. Germline CDR1 SGHKS, CDR2 YYEKEE (reference sequence). The length of the CDR3 is 12 residues. The CDR3 protein is CASTRGWETQYF. Here the CDR3 DNA reads TGTGCCAGCACCAGGGGGTGGGAGACCCAGTACTTC.

V gene TRBV27 combines with J gene TRBJ1-2; D possibly corresponds to TRBD1 (5 bases). Germline V gene data show CDR1 as MNHEY and CDR2 as SMNVEV (reference sequence). This CDR3 spans 15 amino acids. V was cut by 2 bases and J by 1 base, with 11 bases left in between. As DNA, the CDR3 is TGTGCCAGCAGTTTAGGCGGGACGGTTAACTATGGCTACACCTTC. Protein: CASSLGGTVNYGYTF.

With respect to this clone: The limits of the CDR3 on the DNA are not certain, so only TCRdb's listed CDR3 is given. The chain carries TRBV28 and TRBJ2-3; the table's D call, TRBD1, was not checked against the DNA. Both ends counted, the CDR3 spans 13 residues. Germline V gives CDR1 MDHEN, CDR2 SYDVKM. This CDR3 is CTSVPNLSPLQYF.

V and J are TRBV29-1 and TRBJ2-1, with D possibly TRBD2 on 7 matching bases. V was pared by 4 bases and J by 10 bases, with 17 bases between. Germline V lookup: CDR1 SQVTM, CDR2 ANQGSEA. The CDR3 contains 13 residues. Here the CDR3 reads CSVVGGVSTEQFF. DNA of the CDR3: TGCAGCGTTGTAGGGGGGGTATCGACCGAGCAGTTCTTC.

CDR3 region: CASSDTNGNEQFF. DNA of the CDR3: TGTGCCAGCAGTGACACGAACGGTAATGAGCAGTTCTTC. The chain is built from TRBV28 and TRBJ2-1, with unresolved D. V was cut by 5 bases and J by 7 bases, with 12 bases left in between. The germline V gene encodes CDR1 MDHEN and CDR2 SYDVKM. The length of the CDR3 is 13 residues.

The chain is built from TRBV3-1 (or the pseudogene TRBV3-2) and TRBJ2-1, with a weak D call TRBD2 (5 bases). Germline V gene data show CDR1 as LGHDT and CDR2 as YNNKEL (reference sequence). Trimming shortened V by 1 base and J by 3 bases, and 10 bases separated the two germline ends. The CDR3 length is 15 residues. The DNA for the CDR3 is TGTGCCAGCAGCCAAGGTCATGGACTCTACAATGAGCAGTTCTTC. Its translation is CASSQGHGLYNEQFF.

The chain recombines TRBV14 with TRBJ1-6, with 10 nucleotides matching TRBD1. Germline trimming cut 5 bases from V and 10 bases from J; bases unmatched to any gene: 2. The CDR3 sequence is 13 residues long. CDR1 is SGHDN and CDR2 is FVKESK in the germline V gene. The CDR3 DNA reads TGTGCCAGCAGCGGGACAGGGGTCTCACCCCTCCACTTT. This gives the protein CASSGTGVSPLHF.

The V call is TRBV5-1, the J call TRBJ1-5, with D uncertain. CDR1 and CDR2 from the germline V gene are SGHRS and YFSETQ. V shed 0 bases and J shed 3 bases, with 7 bases lying between them. This CDR3 contains 14 residues. The CDR3 DNA reads as TGCGCCAGCAGCTTGGGGCAGAACAATCAGCCCCAGCATTTT. It codes for CASSLGQNNQPQHF.